This T cell receptor beta chain is from a study of regulatory T cells in long-lasting Graves disease. Time point reported: persistent/refractory GD, antithyroid drugs over 5 years with positive TRAb. RNA extracted from PBMCs served as the sequencing template. With iRepertoire HTBI primers and Arm-PCR of CDR3 regions, TCR beta libraries were built. In TCRdb, the multiplex PCR reads were re-called with MiXCR into one record per CDR3 protein. The sample lists roughly 700,000 distinct CDR3 sequences; approximately 31% were seen once. The V segment lost 5 bases and the J segment 10 bases; nucleotides outside the gene matches: 8. The germline CDR1 and CDR2 sequences are SGHVS and FNYEAQ. The CDR3 is made up of 13 amino acids.

The receptor was isolated from a female donor with Graves disease. The chain couples TRBV7-6 to TRBJ2-1, with 7 positions matching TRBD2. The sequencing used peripheral blood mononuclear cells (PBMCs), collected when the disease was refractory, from a patient treated with antithyroid drugs. CDR3 in amino acids: CASSQGTAGEQFF. The CDR3 DNA sequence: TGTGCCAGCAGCCAGGGAACAGCGGGGGAGCAGTTCTTC.